The clone carrying this TCR beta chain was seen a few times. Antigen unknown. Template switching added a universal primer site; cDNA carried unique molecular identifiers. TCRdb called the 5' RACE reads again in MiXCR, with one record for every CDR3 protein. The table lists 460,000 or so distinct CDR3 sequences, 11% to 15% of them singletons. This sample was included in a study of identical twins. General study results and limits: Modeled out-of-frame TCR alpha sharing in monozygotic twins fell below observed levels. The authors drew conclusions from cross-sectional statistical analysis rather than following the same donors. The presence of invariant MAIT and iNKT cells could partly confound analyses of zero-insertion sequences.

Germline V CDR1 and CDR2: MNHEY, SMNVEV (reference sequence). The ends were cut back, 8 bases at V and 8 bases at J, with 21 bases in the middle. CDR3 length equals 15 residues. The sample was also linked to a second study, of yellow fever vaccine responses in identical twins.

Sequencing was done on a sample of CD4+ T cells sorted from blood. This chain uses TRBV27 with TRBJ1-4, with D maybe TRBD1 (6 bases). The TCR sequence derives from a woman under 30 in good health. This CDR3 reads CASGSRQDRGEKLFF. The CDR3, as DNA: TGTGCCAGCGGGTCCCGACAGGACCGAGGGGAAAAACTGTTTTTT.